One T cell receptor (beta chain) is described in this entry. Its specific antigen is unknown. There are no base qualities to consult, and no much larger clone falls within one base. The data belong to a study of vaccination and CD4 T cells after COVID-19 (dated by TCRdb to between 2021 and 2022). Notes on the research overall: Convalescent patients had a positive SARS-CoV-2 result on nasal swab PCR, and of these patients, fewer than ten had mild disease and one had severe disease. In the convalescent cohort there were six males and four females, among whom were two Hispanic individuals, seven Caucasians, two Asians and one multiracial person. Two doses of either the Pfizer-BioNTech BNT162b2 vaccine (n=8) or the Moderna mRNA-1273 vaccine (n=2) were administered to participants. Post-COVID blood samples were collected from convalescent patients a median of roughly 100 days after diagnosis, with a range of about 35 to 161 days. Post-vaccine blood samples were taken a median of roughly 75 days after the second vaccine dose, with a range of 14 to 241 days. For stimulating the cultures, overlapping spike peptide pools were used, derived from SARS-CoV-2 as well as from the common cold coronaviruses HCoV-NL63, HCoV-OC43 and HCoV-229E. In control cultures, a CEFX viral epitope pool was used as positive control, an HIV-1 Nef peptide pool was used as negative control, or no peptide was added. In 10 COVID-19 convalescent patients and a handful of infection-naive healthy vaccine recipients, the spike-specific CD4+ TCR repertoire before mRNA vaccination was compared with the repertoire after mRNA vaccination.

Library prep was done by PCR. TCR sequencing of DNA from cultured CD4+ T cells used the Oncomine TCR Beta short-read assay at the Johns Hopkins FTIC core. The QIAamp micro DNA kit was used to extract genomic DNA from the cultured CD4+ T cells. Oncomine TCR Beta libraries made from cultured CD4+ T cells were pooled using unique dual indexes and sequenced on an Illumina iSeq 100. Per the original workflow: Non-productive sequences were removed, and CDR3s not starting with C, not ending with F or W, or shorter than 7 amino acids were discarded. Antigen-specific clonotypes were identified using the MANAFEST web application through comparison of peptide-stimulated wells with reference and other culture wells. An FDR below 0.05, an odds ratio above 5, and a productive frequency above 0.1% in at least two of three replicate wells were required for clones to be considered positive. A clonotype counted as cross-reactive if it showed significant expansion both in the SARS-CoV-2 spike wells and in at least one common cold coronavirus spike condition. Similarity between CDR3 sequences was evaluated in R version 3.6.1 using Levenshtein distances (stringdist) and unrooted phylogenetic trees (ape). Using fastp trimming at Q25 and MiXCR clonotype assembly, TCRdb reanalyzed the public sequencing data and kept in-frame beta chains. Each entry is one CDR3 protein sequence, shown with its most common DNA and genes. The authors' filters were not applied to this entry. This sample lists about 15,000 distinct CDR3 sequences; over 50% were detected once. The top ten hold more than 7% of the sample.

The investigation overall reported the following: The median number of SARS-CoV-2-reactive clonotypes rose from under 25 after infection to a few dozen after vaccination, but the change was not significant. The number of convalescent patients in the study was relatively small, and the study did not examine early timepoints following natural infection. Of the vaccine-specific clones in convalescent patients, 304 of 307, or nearly all, reacted only to SARS-CoV-2 spike and did not cross-react with common cold coronaviruses. Among the post-vaccine SARS-CoV-2-reactive clones in convalescent patients, a median approximately 90% showed up only after vaccination, which suggests vaccine-specific priming.

V is shortened by 5 bases, J by 3 bases, and the region joining them spans 14 bases. CDR1 and CDR2 were assigned from the germline V gene (reference sequence) as SEHNR and FQNEAQ. The cysteine opens and the phenylalanine closes a CDR3 of 15 amino acids. The read is trimmed to its CDR3 DNA, 45 bases read in frame from base 1. What this sample's treatment or condition label stands for: approximately 9-day PBMC culture with coronavirus spike peptide pools or control peptides (ViraFEST assay). The ViraFEST assay was used in the study, in which antigen-specific T cells were expanded with peptide pools and expanded clonotypes were subsequently identified by TCR sequencing. Positive SARS-CoV-2 PCR tests in the convalescent patients dated from March to December 2020, before Alpha, Beta and Delta variants emerged in the United States. Each well held millions of PBMCs cultured in IMDM containing around 5.1% human AB serum and roughly 10 IU/ml IL-2, with 10 ug/ml peptide pools added. On days 3 and 7, half of the culture medium was replaced with fresh IL-2-containing medium. After approximately 11 days of culture, CD4+ T cells were isolated by negative selection with the EasySep CD4+ T cell isolation kit. Ficoll-Paque Plus gradient centrifugation was used to isolate PBMCs from whole blood, and the isolated PBMCs were then either used fresh or cryopreserved at -140C. Culture conditions were generally each tested in triplicate wells.

Sample: CD4+ T cells from blood, cultured in vitro. The rearrangement joined TRBV7-9 to TRBJ2-1; the D gene cannot be resolved reliably. The sequence derives from a human donor who had recovered from COVID-19. The CDR3 protein sequence reads: CASSLRHTVYNEQFF. The bases are TGTGCCAGCAGCCTCAGACACACTGTCTACAATGAGCAGTTCTTC.